A selection of T cell receptor beta chains follows, all from one sample in a study of Ad26.COV2.S vaccination and SARS-CoV-2 variants. TCRdb's copy holds only in-frame clones and misses some; the assay was immunoSEQ multiplex PCR. The repertoire holds about 680,000 clones, around 92% seen once, with approximately 1.5% in the top ten. Source: peripheral blood, taken in a trial of Ad26.COV2.S vaccine versus placebo. The receptors were sampled from a person aged 18-60 years who received the Ad26.COV2.S COVID-19 vaccine or a placebo. CDR3s include the opening cysteine and the closing phenylalanine or tryptophan. The order of the fields is D gene, V gene, J gene, clone size, CDR3 length, CDR3 DNA, CDR3 protein. A D gene is named only where the DNA matches it firmly. Some rows mark clone size as missing; the rest say once, few, many or name a class of expanded clone.

TRBD2,TRBV13,TRBJ2-1,.,15,TGTGCCAGCAGCTCATGGACTAGCGGGAAGGATGAGCAGTTCTTC,CASSSWTSGKDEQFF
TRBD1,TRBV19,TRBJ1-1,.,13,TGTGCCGCCCGACAGGGGGCGGGAACTGAAGCTTTCTTT,CAARQGAGTEAFF
.,TRBV6-5,TRBJ2-5,.,13,TGTGCCAGCAGGTCAGGGGCTAAAGAGACCCAGTACTTC,CASRSGAKETQYF
TRBD1,TRBV5-4,TRBJ2-2,.,13,TGTGCCAGCAGTTGGACAGGCACCGGGGAGCTGTTTTTT,CASSWTGTGELFF
.,TRBV6-6,TRBJ1-1,.,15,TGTGCCAGCAGTTACTCGCTCAGGGGGAACACTGAAGCTTTCTTT,CASSYSLRGNTEAFF
.,TRBV19,TRBJ1-2,.,12,TGTGCCAGTAGTGAAGCTAACTATGGCTACACCTTC,CASSEANYGYTF
TRBD1,TRBV3-1/TRBV3-2,TRBJ2-7,once,15,TGTGCCAGCAGCCCCATCGGGACAGGGGCCTACGAGCAGTACTTC,CASSPIGTGAYEQYF
.,TRBV6-5,TRBJ1-2,.,15,TGTGCCAGCAGCCTCGGACAAGGGGTAGCCTATGGCTACACCTTC,CASSLGQGVAYGYTF
.,TRBV29-1,TRBJ1-1,few,12,TGCAGCGGGGGACGGTTGAACACTGAAGCTTTCTTT,CSGGRLNTEAFF
.,TRBV6-5,TRBJ2-3,.,14,TGTGCCAGCAGTTACCGCCTAGATGCAGATACGCAGTATTTT,CASSYRLDADTQYF
.,TRBV24-1,TRBJ2-1,.,17,TGTGCCACCAGTGATTTGGGTGCGGCGGGCGGATACAATGAGCAGTTCTTC,CATSDLGAAGGYNEQFF
.,TRBV7-2,TRBJ1-1,.,12,TGTGCCAGCAGCTTAACCCCGGGGGGGGCTTTCTTT,CASSLTPGGAFF
TRBD2,TRBV7-2,TRBJ2-7,.,16,TGTGCCAGCAGCCCCCGGACTAGCCTGCTCCCCTACGAGCAGTACTTC,CASSPRTSLLPYEQYF
TRBD1,TRBV2,TRBJ1-4,.,15,TGTGCCAGCAGGCCAAGTCCAGGGGGGAATGAAAAACTGTTTTTT,CASRPSPGGNEKLFF
.,TRBV30,TRBJ2-7,.,11,TGTGCCTGGTCCTTGGCGGAGCGGCAGTACTTC,CAWSLAERQYF
.,TRBV27,TRBJ2-1,.,13,TGTGCCAGCAGTCCGGTGAGCTACAATGAGCAGTTCTTC,CASSPVSYNEQFF
.,TRBV4-2,TRBJ1-2,.,15,TGTGCCAGCAGCCAAGCCACAGGAGATAACTATGGCTACACCTTC,CASSQATGDNYGYTF
TRBD1,TRBV11-3,TRBJ2-1,.,16,TGTGCCAGCAGCTTAGAGGGACAGGGGTCTTACAATGAGCAGTTCTTC,CASSLEGQGSYNEQFF
.,TRBV2,TRBJ2-6,.,16,TGTGCCAGCAGTCTAACACACCTCTCTGGGGCCAACGTCCTGACTTTC,CASSLTHLSGANVLTF
TRBD2,TRBV5-1,TRBJ2-2,.,16,TGCGCCAGCAGCTCGACTAGCGGGAGGGTAGGCGGGGAGCTGTTTTTT,CASSSTSGRVGGELFF
TRBD2,TRBV9,TRBJ2-4,.,15,TGTGCCAGCAGCGTAGGGGAGGGTCTTCCCGGGATTCAGTACTTC,CASSVGEGLPGIQYF
.,TRBV5-1,TRBJ2-1,.,15,TGCGCCAGCAGCGCGGGACCGGACTCTGGGTATGAGCAGTTCTTC,CASSAGPDSGYEQFF
TRBD2,TRBV4-1,TRBJ2-3,.,18,TGCGCCAGCAGCCACCCGGGACTAGCGGGGCCTAGCACAGATACGCAGTATTTT,CASSHPGLAGPSTDTQYF
.,TRBV6-2/TRBV6-3,TRBJ1-6,.,16,TGTGCCAGCAGTTGGGGACTTAGCTCCTATAATTCACCCCTCCACTTT,CASSWGLSSYNSPLHF
.,TRBV6-6,TRBJ2-7,few,11,TGTGCCAGCAGTTACCGTTTCGAGCAGTACTTC,CASSYRFEQYF
.,TRBV9,TRBJ2-1,.,15,TGTGCCAGCAGCGTAGTAGGGAGCTCCTACAATGAGCAGTTCTTC,CASSVVGSSYNEQFF
TRBD2,TRBV5-1,TRBJ2-3,.,17,TGCGCCAGCAGCTTGTATCCCCTAGCGGGAGACGTAGATACGCAGTATTTT,CASSLYPLAGDVDTQYF